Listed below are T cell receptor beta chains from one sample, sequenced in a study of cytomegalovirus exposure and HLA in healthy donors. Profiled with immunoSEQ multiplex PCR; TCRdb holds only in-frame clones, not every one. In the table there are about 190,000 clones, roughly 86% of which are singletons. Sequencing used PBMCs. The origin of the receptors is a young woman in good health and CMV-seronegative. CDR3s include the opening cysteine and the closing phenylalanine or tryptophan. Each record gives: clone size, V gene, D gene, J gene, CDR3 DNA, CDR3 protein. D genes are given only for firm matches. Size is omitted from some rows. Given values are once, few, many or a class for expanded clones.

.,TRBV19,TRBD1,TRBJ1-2,TGTGCCAGTAGGACAAACAGGGGACGTTTAAACTATGGCTACACCTTC,CASRTNRGRLNYGYTF
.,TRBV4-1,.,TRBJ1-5,TGCGCCAGCAGCCACGTAGGAGGGATTCAGCCCCAGCATTTT,CASSHVGGIQPQHF
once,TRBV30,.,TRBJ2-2,TGTGCCTGGGCCCAGTACAGCTTGAACACCGGGGAGCTGTTTTTT,CAWAQYSLNTGELFF
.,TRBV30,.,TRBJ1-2,TGTGCCTGGATTTATGGGGGCGCCTATGGCTACACCTTC,CAWIYGGAYGYTF
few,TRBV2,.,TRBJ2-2,TGTGCCAGCAGTGACAGGGGTGAGAGCCCCGGGGAGCTGTTTTTT,CASSDRGESPGELFF
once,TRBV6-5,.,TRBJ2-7,TGTGCCAGCAGTTACTCACAGGGCCCCTACGAGCAGTACTTC,CASSYSQGPYEQYF
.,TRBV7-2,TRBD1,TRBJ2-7,TGTGCCAGCAGCGCCGGGACAGGGTCCTCCAGCGAGCAGTACTTC,CASSAGTGSSSEQYF
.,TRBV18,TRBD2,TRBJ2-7,TGTGCCAGCTCACCACCGGCTAGCGGGGTAGGGGGCGAGCAGTACTTC,CASSPPASGVGGEQYF
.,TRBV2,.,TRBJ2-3,TGTGCCAGCAGCTCCACAGATACGCAGTATTTT,CASSSTDTQYF
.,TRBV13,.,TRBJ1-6,TGTGCCAGCAGTGTCCTTGGACATAGTAATTCACCCCTCCACTTT,CASSVLGHSNSPLHF
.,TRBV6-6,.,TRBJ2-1,TGTGCCAGCAGTTCTCTAGGTGGTGAGCAGTTCTTC,CASSSLGGEQFF
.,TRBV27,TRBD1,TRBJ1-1,TGTGCCAGCAGTTTAGCGGGACAGGGGTATCCTGAAGCTTTCTTT,CASSLAGQGYPEAFF
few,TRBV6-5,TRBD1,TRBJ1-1,TGTGCCAGCAGTTACTCGGGGGACAGGGTTAAGACTGAAGCTTTCTTT,CASSYSGDRVKTEAFF
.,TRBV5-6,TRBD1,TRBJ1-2,TGTGCCAGCAGCTTGGTCCCCACAGGGACAGGCTATGGCTACACCTTC,CASSLVPTGTGYGYTF
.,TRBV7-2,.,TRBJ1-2,TGTGCCAGCATGATTTCGAGGGTTTCCTATGGCTACACCTTC,CASMISRVSYGYTF
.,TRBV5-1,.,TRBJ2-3,TGCGCCAGCAGCCAGGGGAGGGCAGATACGCAGTATTTT,CASSQGRADTQYF
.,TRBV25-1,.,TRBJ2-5,TGTGCCAGCATGCGGGAGACCCAGTACTTC,CASMRETQYF
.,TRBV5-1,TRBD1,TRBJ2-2,TGCGCCAGCAGCTTGCAGGGGGCCGCGGAGCTGTTTTTT,CASSLQGAAELFF
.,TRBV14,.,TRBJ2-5,TGTGCCAGCAGCCAAGATTCCGGGTCGGGGAGAGGAGAGACCCAGTACTTC,CASSQDSGSGRGETQYF
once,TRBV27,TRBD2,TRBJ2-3,TGTGCCAGCAGTTTGGCAGCGGGAGTTAGCACAGATACGCAGTATTTT,CASSLAAGVSTDTQYF
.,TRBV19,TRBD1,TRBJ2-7,TGTGCCAGTAGTATACCGGGACAGGGCTCCTACGAGCAGTACTTC,CASSIPGQGSYEQYF
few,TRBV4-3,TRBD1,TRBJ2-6,TGCGCCAGCAGCCAAGATGTGGCAGGGGGCTATGGGGCCAACGTCCTGACTTTC,CASSQDVAGGYGANVLTF
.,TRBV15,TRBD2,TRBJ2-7,TGTGCCACCAGCAGCCGCGGACTAGCGGGGGCCGGAATCGACTACGAGCAGTACTTC,CATSSRGLAGAGIDYEQYF
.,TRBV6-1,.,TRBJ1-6,TGTGCCAGTTCCCAGGTCTCCTATAATTCACCCCTCCACTTT,CASSQVSYNSPLHF
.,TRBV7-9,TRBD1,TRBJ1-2,TGTGCCAGCAGCCGGGGTGGGACAGGGGCGGATGGCTACACCTTC,CASSRGGTGADGYTF
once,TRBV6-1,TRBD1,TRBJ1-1,TGTGCCAGCAGTGAGAACAGGGGGCGAGAGTGGTCTTTCTTT,CASSENRGREWSFF
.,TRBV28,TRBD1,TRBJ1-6,TGTGCCAGCAGTCACAGGGGGCCCCATAATTCACCCCTCCACTTT,CASSHRGPHNSPLHF
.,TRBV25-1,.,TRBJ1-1,TGTGCCAGCAGGTTACAGGGAAACACTGAAGCTTTCTTT,CASRLQGNTEAFF
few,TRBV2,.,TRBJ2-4,TGTGCCAGCAGTGAAGGGGCCACCGTAACCGTAGCCAAAAACATTCAGTACTTC,CASSEGATVTVAKNIQYF
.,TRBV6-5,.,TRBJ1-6,TGTGCCTCCAGGGGTAGTTCTAATTCACCCCTCCACTTT,CASRGSSNSPLHF
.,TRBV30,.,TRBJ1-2,TGTGCCTGGAATCGATATACAGGATCTGGCTATGGCTACACCTTC,CAWNRYTGSGYGYTF
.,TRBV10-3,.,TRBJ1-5,TGTGCCACCCGTGGTCAGGGTTTAGACAATCAGCCCCAGCATTTT,CATRGQGLDNQPQHF
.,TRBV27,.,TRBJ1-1,TGTGCCAGCAGTTACCTTTCTCAGGGAAATGCTGAAGCTTTCTTT,CASSYLSQGNAEAFF
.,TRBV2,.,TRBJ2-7,TGTGCCAGCAGTTGGAGCTCCTACGAGCAGTACTTC,CASSWSSYEQYF
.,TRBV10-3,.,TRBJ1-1,TGTGCCATCAGTGAAAACCCAGGGGAAAGGACTGAAGCTTTCTTT,CAISENPGERTEAFF
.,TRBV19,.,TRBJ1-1,TGTGCCAGTAGTTTAACAATGGGGGGGAATTCTGAAGCTTTCTTT,CASSLTMGGNSEAFF
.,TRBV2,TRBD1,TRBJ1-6,TGTGCCAGCAGCCCAGGGGGCGCCAGCTCCTATAATTCACCCCTCCACTTT,CASSPGGASSYNSPLHF